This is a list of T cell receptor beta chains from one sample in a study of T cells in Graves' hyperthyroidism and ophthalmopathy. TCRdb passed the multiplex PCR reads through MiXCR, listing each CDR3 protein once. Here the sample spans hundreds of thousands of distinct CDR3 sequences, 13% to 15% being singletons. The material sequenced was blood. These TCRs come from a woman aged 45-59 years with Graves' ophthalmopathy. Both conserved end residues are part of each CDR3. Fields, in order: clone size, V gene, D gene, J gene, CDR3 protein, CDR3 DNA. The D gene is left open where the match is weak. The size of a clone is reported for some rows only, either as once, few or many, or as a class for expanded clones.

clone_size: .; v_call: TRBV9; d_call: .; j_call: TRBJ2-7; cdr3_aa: CASSVDSIQYEQYF; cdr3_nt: TGTGCCAGCAGCGTGGACAGTATTCAATACGAGCAGTACTTC
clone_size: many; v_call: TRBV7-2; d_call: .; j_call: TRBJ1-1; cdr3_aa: CASSLVVRNEAFF; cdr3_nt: TGTGCCAGCAGCTTAGTCGTGCGGAACGAAGCTTTCTTT
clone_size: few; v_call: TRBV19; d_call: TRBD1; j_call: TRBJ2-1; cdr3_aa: CASSIGGAGGGDEQFF; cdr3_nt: TGTGCCAGTAGTATAGGTGGTGCAGGGGGCGGCGATGAGCAGTTCTTC
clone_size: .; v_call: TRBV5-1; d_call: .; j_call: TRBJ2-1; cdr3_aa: CASSPGIGSYNEQFF; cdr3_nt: TGCGCCAGCAGCCCGGGTATTGGCTCCTACAATGAGCAGTTCTTC
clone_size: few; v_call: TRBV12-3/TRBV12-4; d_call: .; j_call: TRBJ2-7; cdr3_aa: CASSLGWEPYEQYF; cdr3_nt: TGTGCCAGCAGTTTAGGCTGGGAACCCTACGAGCAGTACTTC
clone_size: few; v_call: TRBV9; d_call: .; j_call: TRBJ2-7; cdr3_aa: CASSVGDTAFEQYF; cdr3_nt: TGTGCCAGCAGCGTAGGGGACACAGCCTTCGAGCAGTACTTC
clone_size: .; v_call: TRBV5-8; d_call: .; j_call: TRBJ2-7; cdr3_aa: CASNVYTLTYEQYF; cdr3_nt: TGTGCCAGCAATGTCTATACGTTAACCTACGAGCAGTACTTC
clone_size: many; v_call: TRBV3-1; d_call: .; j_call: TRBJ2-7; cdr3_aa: CASSQYVGPYEQYF; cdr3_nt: TGTGCCAGCAGCCAATACGTAGGTCCCTACGAGCAGTACTTC
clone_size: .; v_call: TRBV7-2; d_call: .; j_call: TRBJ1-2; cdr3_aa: CASSSGQANYGYTF; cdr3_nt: TGTGCCAGCAGTTCAGGGCAAGCTAACTATGGCTACACCTTC
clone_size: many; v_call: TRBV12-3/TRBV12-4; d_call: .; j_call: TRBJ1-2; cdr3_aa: CASSFRQYGYTF; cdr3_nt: TGTGCCAGCAGTTTTCGACAGTATGGCTACACCTTC
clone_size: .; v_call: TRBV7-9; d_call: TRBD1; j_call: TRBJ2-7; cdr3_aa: CASSLGGQGCVLSYEQHF; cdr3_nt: TGTGCCAGCAGCTTAGGGGGACAGGGCTGCGTACTCTCCTACGAGCAGCACTTC
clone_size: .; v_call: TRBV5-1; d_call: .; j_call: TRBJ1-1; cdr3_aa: CASSLGGASSLNTEAFF; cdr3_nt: TGCGCCAGCAGCTTGGGAGGGGCGAGTTCCCTGAACACTGAAGCTTTCTTT
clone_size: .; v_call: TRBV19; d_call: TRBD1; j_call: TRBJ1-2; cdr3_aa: CASSINPGQENNYGYTF; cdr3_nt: TGTGCCAGTAGTATTAACCCCGGACAGGAGAATAACTATGGCTACACCTTC
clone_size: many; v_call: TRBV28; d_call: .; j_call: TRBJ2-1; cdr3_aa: CASDSERHEQFF; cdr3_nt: TGTGCCAGCGATTCCGAGAGGCATGAGCAGTTCTTC
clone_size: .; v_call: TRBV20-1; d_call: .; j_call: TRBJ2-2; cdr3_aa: CSARETSTGELFF; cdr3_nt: TGCAGTGCTAGAGAAACCAGTACCGGGGAGCTGTTTTTT
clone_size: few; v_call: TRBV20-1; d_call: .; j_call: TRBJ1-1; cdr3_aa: CSPVFKAFF; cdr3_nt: TGCAGTCCCGTCTTTAAGGCTTTCTTT
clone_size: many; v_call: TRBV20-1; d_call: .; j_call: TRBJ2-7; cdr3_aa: CSARDRRGYSYEQYF; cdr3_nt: TGCAGTGCTAGAGATCGGAGAGGCTACTCCTACGAGCAGTACTTC
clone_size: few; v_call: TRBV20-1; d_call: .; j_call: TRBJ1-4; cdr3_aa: CSAGVTAATNEKLFF; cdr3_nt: TGCAGTGCTGGAGTAACGGCCGCAACTAATGAAAAACTGTTTTTT
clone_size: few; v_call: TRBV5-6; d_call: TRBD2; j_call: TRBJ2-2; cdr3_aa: CASKWLGAGGHGGELFF; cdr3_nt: TGTGCCAGCAAATGGTTAGGAGCGGGAGGGCACGGCGGGGAGCTGTTTTTT
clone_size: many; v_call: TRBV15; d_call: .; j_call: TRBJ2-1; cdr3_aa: CATQTRNEQFF; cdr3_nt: TGTGCCACCCAAACGAGGAATGAGCAGTTCTTC
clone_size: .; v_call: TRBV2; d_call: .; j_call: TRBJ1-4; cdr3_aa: CASLGGLEKLFF; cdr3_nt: TGTGCCAGCTTAGGGGGTTTAGAAAAACTGTTTTTT
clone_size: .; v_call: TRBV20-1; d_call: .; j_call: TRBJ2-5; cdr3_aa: CSARSAETQYF; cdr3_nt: TGCAGTGCTAGATCCGCGGAGACCCAGTACTTC
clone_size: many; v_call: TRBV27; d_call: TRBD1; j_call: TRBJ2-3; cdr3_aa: CASSLAGTGVDTQYF; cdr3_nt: TGTGCCAGCAGTTTAGCGGGGACAGGGGTAGATACGCAGTATTTT
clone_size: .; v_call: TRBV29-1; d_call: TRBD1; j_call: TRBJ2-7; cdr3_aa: CSVLPGTGIAYEQYF; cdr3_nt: TGCAGCGTTCTACCCGGGACAGGGATAGCCTACGAGCAGTACTTC
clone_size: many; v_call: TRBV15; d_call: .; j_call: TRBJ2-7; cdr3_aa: CATSRGKRDSFYEQYF; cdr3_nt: TGTGCCACCAGCAGAGGGAAACGGGACTCCTTCTACGAGCAGTACTTC
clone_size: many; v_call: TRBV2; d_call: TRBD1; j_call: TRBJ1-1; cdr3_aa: CASTTDRTMAEAFF; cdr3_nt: TGTGCCAGCACCACGGACAGGACGATGGCTGAAGCTTTCTTT
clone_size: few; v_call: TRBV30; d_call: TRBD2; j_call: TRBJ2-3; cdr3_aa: CAWSVIMLGTNKTSTDTQYF; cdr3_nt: TGTGCCTGGAGTGTAATTATGTTGGGGACTAACAAGACAAGCACAGATACGCAGTATTTT
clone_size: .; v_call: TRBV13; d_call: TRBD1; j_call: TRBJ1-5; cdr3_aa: CASSLSRTGVSNQPQHF; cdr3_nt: TGTGCCAGCAGCTTATCTCGGACAGGGGTTAGCAATCAGCCCCAGCATTTT
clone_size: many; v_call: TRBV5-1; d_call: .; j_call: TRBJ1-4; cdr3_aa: CASSFKGEKLFF; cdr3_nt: TGCGCCAGCAGCTTTAAGGGTGAAAAACTGTTTTTT
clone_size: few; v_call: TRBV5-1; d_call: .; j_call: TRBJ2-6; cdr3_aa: CASSLFSGHTSGANVLTF; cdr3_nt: TGCGCCAGCAGCTTATTTTCGGGACACACCTCTGGGGCCAACGTCCTGACTTTC
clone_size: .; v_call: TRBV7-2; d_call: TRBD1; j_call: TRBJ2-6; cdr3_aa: CASSLTGGASGANVLTF; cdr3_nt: TGTGCCAGCAGCTTGACAGGGGGCGCGTCTGGGGCCAACGTCCTGACTTTC
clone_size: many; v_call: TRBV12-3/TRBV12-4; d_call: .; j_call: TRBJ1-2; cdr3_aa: CASSLGATGYGYTF; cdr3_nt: TGTGCCAGCAGTTTAGGGGCCACAGGGTATGGCTACACCTTC
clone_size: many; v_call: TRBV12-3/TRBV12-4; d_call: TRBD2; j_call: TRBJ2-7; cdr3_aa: CASSFMRWTSGSYEQYF; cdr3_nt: TGTGCCAGCAGTTTTATGAGGTGGACTAGCGGGAGCTACGAGCAGTACTTC
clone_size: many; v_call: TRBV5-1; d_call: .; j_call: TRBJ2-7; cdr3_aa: CASSPHRAYEQYF; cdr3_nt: TGCGCCAGCAGCCCGCACAGGGCCTACGAGCAGTACTTC
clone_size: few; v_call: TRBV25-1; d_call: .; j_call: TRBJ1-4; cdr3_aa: CASSVGLIVNEKLFF; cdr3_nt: TGTGCCAGCAGTGTTGGACTCATCGTTAATGAAAAACTGTTTTTT
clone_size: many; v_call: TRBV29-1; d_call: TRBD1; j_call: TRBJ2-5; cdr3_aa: CSVLGQGGETQYF; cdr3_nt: TGCAGCGTTCTGGGACAGGGGGGAGAGACCCAGTACTTC
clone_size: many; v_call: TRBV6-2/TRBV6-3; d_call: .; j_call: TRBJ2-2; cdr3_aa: CASSYGWVDTGELFF; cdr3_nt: TGTGCCAGCAGTTACGGATGGGTGGACACCGGGGAGCTGTTTTTT
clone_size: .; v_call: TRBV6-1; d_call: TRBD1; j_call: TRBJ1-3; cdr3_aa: CASSFDRGSGNTIYF; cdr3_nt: TGTGCCAGCAGTTTCGACAGGGGATCTGGAAACACCATATATTTT
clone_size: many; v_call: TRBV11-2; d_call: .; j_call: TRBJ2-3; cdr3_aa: CASSLVHGADTQYF; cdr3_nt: TGTGCCAGCAGCTTAGTTCATGGAGCAGATACGCAGTATTTT
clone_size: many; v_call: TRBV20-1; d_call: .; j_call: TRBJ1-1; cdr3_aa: CSASWGTEAFF; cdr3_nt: TGCAGTGCTAGTTGGGGCACTGAAGCTTTCTTT
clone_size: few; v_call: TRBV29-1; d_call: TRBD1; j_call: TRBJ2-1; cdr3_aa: CSVLTGTYNEQFF; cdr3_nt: TGCAGCGTGCTGACAGGGACCTACAATGAGCAGTTCTTC